Below, 9 T cell receptor beta chains from the same sample are listed, as sequenced in a study of beta chain features in type 1 diabetes. Expressed TCRB transcripts were sequenced after all isolated RNA was converted to cDNA. Libraries were prepared by immunoSEQ multiplex PCR; TCRdb keeps only in-frame clonotypes and omits some of them. The table includes hundreds of thousands of clones, 12% to 15% detected once. Material: naive CD4+ T cells from blood. Every receptor here comes from a woman aged 40 to 50 in good health.

This sequence joins TRBV6-6 and TRBJ1-5; TRBD1 matches at 8 bases. The J segment lost 3 bases and the V segment lost 4 bases, leaving 5 bases of the junction unmatched. Germline-derived CDR1 and CDR2 are MNHNY and SVGAGI (reference sequence). This CDR3 has 15 amino acids. Here the CDR3 DNA reads TGTGCCAGCAGTTCCCGACAGGGGAACAATCAGCCCCAGCATTTT. Its protein is CASSSRQGNNQPQHF.

The V and J genes are TRBV7-9 and TRBJ2-3; 15 bases align to TRBD2. V was clipped by 5 bases and J by 2 bases; unmatched bases: 5. The CDR3 spans 17 residues. The V gene's germline CDR1 is SEHNR and CDR2 FQNEAQ (reference sequence). The CDR3 here is CASSPGTSGGITDTQYF. The CDR3 region has the DNA TGTGCCAGCAGCCCCGGGACTAGCGGGGGGATCACAGATACGCAGTATTTT.

This clone has more than one count but fewer than ten. The chain employs TRBV2 and TRBJ1-1; D gene uncertain. V gave up 6 bases and J gave up 12 bases, with 14 bases separating them. The CDR3 runs to 11 residues. Germline V CDR1 and CDR2: SNHLY, FYNNEI. The CDR3 loop is CASRTSTGTFF. The CDR3 DNA reads as TGTGCCAGCAGGACGTCGACGGGAACTTTCTTT.

This clone has a handful of counts. The chain employs TRBV5-4 and TRBJ2-5; TRBD1 aligns across 11 bases. Germline V CDR1 and CDR2: SGHNT, YYREEE (reference sequence). The CDR3 is made up of 15 amino acids. V was pared by 1 base and J by 5 bases, with 4 bases of the junction left unmatched. CDR3 DNA sequence: TGTGCCAGCAGCTTGCGGGACAGGGGGTTGGAGACCCAGTACTTC. It yields the protein CASSLRDRGLETQYF.

This clone was picked up a small number of times. The chain couples TRBV25-1 to TRBJ2-3; 7 nucleotides agree with TRBD2. The V gene end was trimmed by 1 base and the J gene end by 0 bases; junction bases not matched to a gene: 10. Germline V gene data show CDR1 as MGHDK and CDR2 as SYGVNS. The CDR3 spans 18 residues. CDR3 DNA sequence: TGTGCCAGCAGTGAATCTGTCGGGGGGACGGCTAGCACAGATACGCAGTATTTT. Translating it yields CASSESVGGTASTDTQYF.

This sequence joins TRBV2 and TRBJ2-3; 7 nucleotides align to TRBD2. Germline CDR1 is SNHLY and CDR2 is FYNNEI. J lost 0 bases, V lost 11 bases, and 5 bases had no gene match. CDR3 length equals 13 residues. The CDR3 reads CAGPAGSTDTQYF. CDR3 DNA sequence: TGTGCCGGTCCAGCGGGGAGCACAGATACGCAGTATTTT.

The gene calls are TRBV29-1 and TRBJ1-3, with D unresolved. The V and J ends lost 2 bases and 0 bases respectively, with 5 bases between them. The CDR3 has 13 residues. Germline loops: CDR1 SQVTM, CDR2 ANQGSEA. CDR3 sequence: CSVELNSGNTIYF. In nucleotides, the CDR3 is TGCAGCGTTGAATTAAACTCTGGAAACACCATATATTTT.

The chain joins TRBV7-2 to TRBJ2-3, with D uncertain. Germline V gene lookup returns CDR1 SGHTA and CDR2 FQGNSA. Trimming cost V 5 bases and J 6 bases, with 12 bases left between them. This CDR3 comprises 13 residues. Written as DNA, the CDR3 is TGTGCCAGCAGCCGCGCTTACGGTGATACGCAGTATTTT. Translating gives CASSRAYGDTQYF.

The V call is TRBV4-1, the J call TRBJ2-7; tentatively, D is TRBD2 (6 bases). Germline V CDR1 and CDR2: MGHRA, YSYEKL. The CDR3 is 12 residues long. Trimming shortened V by 0 bases and J by 9 bases, and 9 bases separated the two germline ends. CDR3 DNA sequence: TGCGCCAGCAGCCAAGATGGAGCGGGGCAGTACTTC. Amino acid sequence: CASSQDGAGQYF.